These T cell receptor beta chains were read from a single sample in a study of blood T cell repertoires in COVID-19. Libraries were prepared by immunoSEQ multiplex PCR; TCRdb keeps only in-frame clonotypes and omits some of them. The table lists more than 200,000 clones, approximately 78% of them singletons, with less than 9.5% in the top ten. Sequenced sample: peripheral blood. These receptors were taken from a woman older than 75 with COVID-19, enrolled during active disease. Each CDR3 is given with its conserved first and last residue. Each record gives: J gene, D gene, clone size, V gene, CDR3 DNA, CDR3 protein. A D gene is named only where the DNA matches it firmly. Clone size is shown for a subset of rows, as once, few, many or a class of expanded clone.

>TRBJ1-2|-|-|TRBV10-3
TGTGCCATCAGAGCCACAGAGCGCTACACCTTC
CAIRATERYTF
>TRBJ1-2|-|-|TRBV12-3/TRBV12-4
TGTGCCAGCAGTTGGACAGAATCCTATGGCTACACCTTC
CASSWTESYGYTF
>TRBJ1-1|-|-|TRBV21-1
TGTGCCAGCACCAAACTACATCGGGGAGAAAACACTGAAGCTTTCTTT
CASTKLHRGENTEAFF
>TRBJ1-2|-|-|TRBV19
TGTGCCAGTAGTTTCTCCAGGGCGCCGGGCTACACCTTC
CASSFSRAPGYTF
>TRBJ2-3|-|-|TRBV21-1
TGTGCCAGCAGCGAGACAGGATCCCTTCCTTGGGGTCCGCAGTATTTT
CASSETGSLPWGPQYF
>TRBJ1-5|-|-|TRBV18
TGTGCCAGCTCACCGTCCTCAAGAGGCAGCAATCAGCCCCAGCATTTT
CASSPSSRGSNQPQHF
>TRBJ2-7|-|-|TRBV9
TGTGCCAGCAGCGTAGGAGGGGGTTGGGGCGAGCAGTACTTC
CASSVGGGWGEQYF
>TRBJ1-6|-|-|TRBV3-1/TRBV3-2
TGTGCCAGCAGCCTCCAGGGTTCACCCCTCCACTTT
CASSLQGSPLHF
>TRBJ2-1|TRBD2|-|TRBV30
TGTGTCGGGACTATCTACAATGAGCAGTTCTTC
CVGTIYNEQFF
>TRBJ2-2|-|-|TRBV11-3
TGTGCCAGCAGCTCTAGGACAACGAACACCGGGGAGCTGTTTTTT
CASSSRTTNTGELFF
>TRBJ1-2|-|-|TRBV9
TGTGCCAGCAGCGTAGCGGCAGGGGCTAACTATGGCTACACCTTC
CASSVAAGANYGYTF
>TRBJ2-1|TRBD2|-|TRBV4-2
TGTGCCAGCTCAGGGGCTAGCGGGTACAATGAGCAGTTCTTC
CASSGASGYNEQFF
>TRBJ1-3|-|-|TRBV12-3/TRBV12-4
TGTGCCAGCAGTTTTCAGAACACCATATATTTT
CASSFQNTIYF
>TRBJ1-1|-|-|TRBV5-1
TGCGCCAGCAGCTTGGACACTCCAGGGACTGAAGCTTTCTTT
CASSLDTPGTEAFF
>TRBJ1-3|-|-|TRBV5-1
TGCGCCAGCGGACAGAGCTCTGGAAACACCATATATTTT
CASGQSSGNTIYF
>TRBJ2-1|TRBD1|-|TRBV2
TGTGCCAGCAGTGAAGCGCGAGGACAGGGTCTGTTCTTC
CASSEARGQGLFF
>TRBJ2-5|-|few|TRBV7-2
TGTGCCAGCAGCCCTCAAGAGACCCAGTACTTC
CASSPQETQYF
>TRBJ1-2|-|-|TRBV6-5
TGTGCCAGCAGTTACGGGGGCCTCGATGGGGGCTACACCTTC
CASSYGGLDGGYTF
>TRBJ2-3|TRBD2|once|TRBV14
TGTGCCAGCAGCCAAGATCGGGGACTAGCGAATACAGATACGCAGTATTTT
CASSQDRGLANTDTQYF
>TRBJ2-3|TRBD2|-|TRBV5-1
TGCGCCAGCAGCTTGAGTCGTGGACTAGCGGAGCTCCCTAGCACAGATACGCAGTATTTT
CASSLSRGLAELPSTDTQYF
>TRBJ1-1|TRBD1|-|TRBV12-3/TRBV12-4
TGTGCCAGCAGTTACAGGGGTGACACTGAAGCTTTCTTT
CASSYRGDTEAFF
>TRBJ1-6|-|-|TRBV11-1
TGTGCCAGCAGTCGTACAAATTCACCCCTCCACTTT
CASSRTNSPLHF
>TRBJ2-6|-|-|TRBV6-5
TGTGCCAGCAGTTACGGGGCGGGGTATGGGGCCAACGTCCTGACTTTC
CASSYGAGYGANVLTF
>TRBJ2-5|TRBD2|few|TRBV9
TGTGCCAGCAGCGTATCACTAGCGGGGGGGCCTCTGAGAGAGACCCAGTACTTC
CASSVSLAGGPLRETQYF
>TRBJ2-5|-|once|TRBV18
TGTGCCAGCTCACGAACTAGCCAAGAGACCCAGTACTTC
CASSRTSQETQYF
>TRBJ1-4|-|-|TRBV7-9
TGTGCCAGCAGCCCATCGCGCATAACTAATGAAAAACTGTTTTTT
CASSPSRITNEKLFF
>TRBJ1-3|TRBD1|-|TRBV2
TGTGCCAGCAGGCCCAGGGGGATCTCTGGAAACACCATATATTTT
CASRPRGISGNTIYF
>TRBJ1-1|-|-|TRBV29-1
TGCAGCGTCTCCAGGTCGGTGAACACTGAAGCTTTCTTT
CSVSRSVNTEAFF
>TRBJ2-2|-|-|TRBV7-2
TGTGCCAGCAGCCTCGAGCCCTACACCGGGGAGCTGTTTTTT
CASSLEPYTGELFF
>TRBJ2-2|-|-|TRBV7-3
TGTGCCAGCAGCTATGTCCCAGGGATCGTTGGGGGGGAGCTGTTTTTT
CASSYVPGIVGGELFF
>TRBJ1-4|-|few|TRBV2
TGTGCCAGCAGGATACAGGAGTCTAATGAAAAACTGTTTTTT
CASRIQESNEKLFF
>TRBJ2-2|-|-|TRBV4-2
TGTGCCAGCAGCCAAGATATTAGCGGGAACACCGGGGAGCTGTTTTTT
CASSQDISGNTGELFF
>TRBJ2-7|TRBD2|-|TRBV10-3
TGTGCCATCAGTGGGGAATTCGGACTAGCGGGATACGAGCAGTACTTC
CAISGEFGLAGYEQYF
>TRBJ2-5|-|-|TRBV10-3
TGTGCCATCGCTCCAGGACAGCAAGAGACCCAGTACTTC
CAIAPGQQETQYF
>TRBJ1-4|TRBD1|-|TRBV28
TGTGCCAGCAGTCCGTCCGGGACAGGGGAGGGAAAACTGTTTTTT
CASSPSGTGEGKLFF
>TRBJ2-1|TRBD2|-|TRBV19
TGTGCCAGTAGTATAGTACTAGCGGGAGCGCGGGGGATGCAGTTCTTC
CASSIVLAGARGMQFF
>TRBJ1-2|TRBD1|once|TRBV5-6
TGTGCCAGCAGCGACGACAGGGGGCTTGGCTATGGCTACACCTTC
CASSDDRGLGYGYTF
>TRBJ2-3|-|once|TRBV3-1/TRBV3-2
TGTGCCAGCAGCCAGAGCTCCCCGGGACTCGATACGCAGTATTTT
CASSQSSPGLDTQYF
>TRBJ2-3|-|-|TRBV10-3
TGTGCCATCAGTGAGGGCAGGGGAACAGATACGCAGTATTTT
CAISEGRGTDTQYF
>TRBJ1-3|TRBD1|-|TRBV7-2
TGTGCCAGCAGCCTTGAGGCAGGGGGCGAGTACTCTGGAAACACCATATATTTT
CASSLEAGGEYSGNTIYF
>TRBJ2-2|-|-|TRBV7-9
TGTGCCAGCAGCTTAGGCGGAGCCGGGGAGCTGTTTTTT
CASSLGGAGELFF
>TRBJ1-3|-|-|TRBV30
TGTGCCTGGGGTGGAGACTCTGGAAACACCATATATTTT
CAWGGDSGNTIYF
>TRBJ1-2|TRBD1|-|TRBV5-1
TGCGCCAGCAGCTTGGTTGGGACAGCTAACTATGGCTACACCTTC
CASSLVGTANYGYTF
>TRBJ2-3|-|-|TRBV3-1/TRBV3-2
TGTGCCAGCAGCCAAGATGCGCGCACAGATACGCAGTATTTT
CASSQDARTDTQYF
>TRBJ1-5|-|few|TRBV6-5
TGTGCCAGCAAACACACAGGGCGCAATCAGCCCCAGCATTTT
CASKHTGRNQPQHF
>TRBJ2-2|-|-|TRBV2
TGTGCCAGCAATGGACACGGCGACACCGGGGAGCTGTTTTTT
CASNGHGDTGELFF
>TRBJ1-1|TRBD1|-|TRBV10-2
TGCGCCAGCAGTGAGCCCGGGACAGGGTTAAGAGCTTTCTTT
CASSEPGTGLRAFF
>TRBJ1-5|-|-|TRBV2
TGTGCCAGCACCTGGGGCCGAGATAGCAATCAGCCCCAGCATTTT
CASTWGRDSNQPQHF
>TRBJ1-5|-|once|TRBV7-8
TGTGCCAGCAGCTCCGGACAGCTCAATCAGCCCCAGCATTTT
CASSSGQLNQPQHF
>TRBJ1-2|TRBD1|-|TRBV5-4
TGTGCCAGCAGCTTGGCCGGGGACAGGGCCTATGGCTACACCTTC
CASSLAGDRAYGYTF
>TRBJ2-3|-|-|TRBV19
TGTGCCAGTAGTATCGGACAAGGTCCTACGCAGTATTTT
CASSIGQGPTQYF
>TRBJ1-6|-|-|TRBV19
TGTGCCAGTAGCTCAGCGGAGGGAACACCCCTCCACTTT
CASSSAEGTPLHF
>TRBJ2-1|TRBD1|-|TRBV6-5
TGTGCCAGCAGGTCGTTGACAGGGCGAAGTGAGCAGTTCTTC
CASRSLTGRSEQFF
>TRBJ2-1|-|-|TRBV9
TGTGCCAGCAGCGTAGAAAACTTCCTCTACAATGAGCAGTTCTTC
CASSVENFLYNEQFF